A selection of T cell receptor beta chains follows, all from one sample in a study of vaccination effects on CD4 cells after COVID-19. These receptors lack a known antigen. Clones were read by immunoSEQ multiplex PCR, and TCRdb kept only the in-frame ones, dropping some. Here the sample spans 60,000 to 75,000 clones, roughly 73% being singletons. Material: CD4+ T cells from PBMCs cultured with HIV peptides, obtained before COVID-19 vaccination. The source of these receptors is a human donor who had a prior SARS-CoV-2 infection. The CDR3 runs from the conserved cysteine through the conserved F or W. The order of the fields is clone size, D gene, CDR3 length, V gene, J gene, CDR3 protein, CDR3 DNA. D genes are given only for firm matches. Size is omitted from some rows. Given values are once, few, many or a class for expanded clones.

clone size: NA; D gene: NA; CDR3 length: 16; V gene: TRBV27; J gene: TRBJ1-2; CDR3 protein: CASSLSGRAIGYGYTF; CDR3 DNA: TGTGCCAGCAGTTTAAGCGGGAGGGCGATCGGATATGGCTACACCTTC
clone size: NA; D gene: TRBD2; CDR3 length: 15; V gene: TRBV7-3; J gene: TRBJ2-3; CDR3 protein: CASSSTSFRTDTQYF; CDR3 DNA: TGTGCCAGCAGCTCGACTAGCTTCCGCACAGATACGCAGTATTTT
clone size: NA; D gene: TRBD1; CDR3 length: 14; V gene: TRBV5-1; J gene: TRBJ1-1; CDR3 protein: CASSSGTGGTEAFF; CDR3 DNA: TGCGCCAGCAGCTCCGGGACAGGGGGCACTGAAGCTTTCTTT
clone size: NA; D gene: NA; CDR3 length: 12; V gene: TRBV18; J gene: TRBJ1-2; CDR3 protein: CASSPEGYGYTF; CDR3 DNA: TGTGCCAGCTCACCAGAGGGGTATGGCTACACCTTC
clone size: NA; D gene: TRBD1; CDR3 length: 14; V gene: TRBV2; J gene: TRBJ1-5; CDR3 protein: CASGGTGRIQPQHF; CDR3 DNA: TGTGCCAGCGGGGGGACAGGGAGAATCCAGCCCCAGCATTTT
clone size: NA; D gene: NA; CDR3 length: 13; V gene: TRBV9; J gene: TRBJ2-3; CDR3 protein: CASSVKGADTQYF; CDR3 DNA: TGTGCCAGCAGCGTGAAGGGGGCAGATACGCAGTATTTT
clone size: NA; D gene: TRBD2; CDR3 length: 16; V gene: TRBV25-1; J gene: TRBJ2-2; CDR3 protein: CASSDAGGGNTGELFF; CDR3 DNA: TGTGCCAGCAGTGACGCTGGGGGGGGAAACACCGGGGAGCTGTTTTTT
clone size: NA; D gene: NA; CDR3 length: 15; V gene: TRBV6-5; J gene: TRBJ1-2; CDR3 protein: CASSSSGGGYYGYTF; CDR3 DNA: TGTGCCAGCAGCTCATCCGGAGGCGGATACTATGGCTACACCTTC
clone size: NA; D gene: TRBD1; CDR3 length: 14; V gene: TRBV3-1/TRBV3-2; J gene: TRBJ1-1; CDR3 protein: CASIQGGGNTEAFF; CDR3 DNA: TGTGCCAGCATTCAGGGGGGCGGAAACACTGAAGCTTTCTTT
clone size: NA; D gene: TRBD2; CDR3 length: 15; V gene: TRBV30; J gene: TRBJ2-7; CDR3 protein: CAWSGSGRAKYEQYF; CDR3 DNA: TGTGCCTGGAGTGGTAGCGGGAGGGCCAAGTACGAGCAGTACTTC
clone size: NA; D gene: TRBD1; CDR3 length: 12; V gene: TRBV30; J gene: TRBJ1-1; CDR3 protein: CAWRAGTAEAFF; CDR3 DNA: TGTGCCTGGAGGGCTGGGACAGCAGAAGCTTTCTTT
clone size: NA; D gene: TRBD2; CDR3 length: 15; V gene: TRBV6-5; J gene: TRBJ2-7; CDR3 protein: CASGRMLADSYEQYF; CDR3 DNA: TGTGCCAGCGGAAGGATGCTAGCGGACTCCTACGAGCAGTACTTC
clone size: NA; D gene: NA; CDR3 length: 14; V gene: TRBV11-1; J gene: TRBJ2-7; CDR3 protein: CASSYRDMIYEQYF; CDR3 DNA: TGTGCCAGCAGCTACCGGGACATGATCTACGAGCAGTACTTC
clone size: few; D gene: TRBD2; CDR3 length: 15; V gene: TRBV5-4; J gene: TRBJ2-3; CDR3 protein: CASSYAGEPTDTQYF; CDR3 DNA: TGTGCCAGCAGCTACGCGGGGGAACCCACAGATACGCAGTATTTT
clone size: NA; D gene: TRBD1; CDR3 length: 15; V gene: TRBV18; J gene: TRBJ2-7; CDR3 protein: CASSPNRGTSYEQYF; CDR3 DNA: TGTGCCAGCTCTCCAAACAGGGGGACCTCCTACGAGCAGTACTTC
clone size: NA; D gene: NA; CDR3 length: 16; V gene: TRBV7-8; J gene: TRBJ2-3; CDR3 protein: CASSSLEFGLKDTQYF; CDR3 DNA: TGTGCCAGCAGCTCGCTAGAGTTTGGTCTGAAAGATACGCAGTATTTT
clone size: NA; D gene: NA; CDR3 length: 11; V gene: TRBV20-1; J gene: TRBJ2-3; CDR3 protein: CSASPGYTQYF; CDR3 DNA: TGCAGTGCTAGCCCAGGGTATACGCAGTATTTT
clone size: few; D gene: NA; CDR3 length: 13; V gene: TRBV19; J gene: TRBJ1-2; CDR3 protein: CASSPGRTYGYTF; CDR3 DNA: TGTGCCAGTAGTCCGGGACGGACCTATGGCTACACCTTC
clone size: NA; D gene: NA; CDR3 length: 14; V gene: TRBV6-5; J gene: TRBJ2-3; CDR3 protein: CASLGRLSTDTQYF; CDR3 DNA: TGTGCCAGCCTCGGGCGGCTTAGCACAGATACGCAGTATTTT
clone size: NA; D gene: NA; CDR3 length: 14; V gene: TRBV20-1; J gene: TRBJ1-4; CDR3 protein: CSASKQTNNEKLFF; CDR3 DNA: TGCAGTGCTAGTAAACAGACAAATAATGAAAAACTGTTTTTT
clone size: NA; D gene: NA; CDR3 length: 16; V gene: TRBV3-1/TRBV3-2; J gene: TRBJ2-1; CDR3 protein: CASSQLSTWVRNEQFF; CDR3 DNA: TGTGCCAGCAGCCAACTTAGTACGTGGGTCCGCAATGAGCAGTTCTTC
clone size: NA; D gene: TRBD2; CDR3 length: 15; V gene: TRBV7-2; J gene: TRBJ2-1; CDR3 protein: CASSLQTSGDNEQFF; CDR3 DNA: TGTGCCAGCAGCCTACAGACTAGCGGGGACAATGAGCAGTTCTTC
clone size: NA; D gene: NA; CDR3 length: 11; V gene: TRBV28; J gene: TRBJ2-7; CDR3 protein: CASSLGVEQYF; CDR3 DNA: TGTGCCAGCAGTTTAGGGGTCGAGCAGTACTTC
clone size: NA; D gene: NA; CDR3 length: 15; V gene: TRBV4-1; J gene: TRBJ2-7; CDR3 protein: CASSQDSAGAYEQYF; CDR3 DNA: TGCGCCAGCAGCCAAGATAGTGCAGGGGCCTACGAGCAGTACTTC
clone size: NA; D gene: TRBD1; CDR3 length: 13; V gene: TRBV6-6; J gene: TRBJ1-4; CDR3 protein: CASSQGQLEKLFF; CDR3 DNA: TGTGCCAGCAGTCAGGGACAGCTTGAAAAACTGTTTTTT
clone size: NA; D gene: TRBD1; CDR3 length: 13; V gene: TRBV27; J gene: TRBJ2-7; CDR3 protein: CASARDRGYEQYF; CDR3 DNA: TGTGCCAGTGCCCGGGACAGGGGATACGAGCAGTACTTC
clone size: NA; D gene: TRBD1; CDR3 length: 16; V gene: TRBV9; J gene: TRBJ1-2; CDR3 protein: CASSGVGDRVNYGYTF; CDR3 DNA: TGTGCCAGCAGCGGCGTGGGGGACAGGGTGAACTATGGCTACACCTTC
clone size: NA; D gene: TRBD1; CDR3 length: 15; V gene: TRBV5-1; J gene: TRBJ2-1; CDR3 protein: CASSLTDRENNEQFF; CDR3 DNA: TGCGCCAGCAGCTTGACGGACAGGGAGAACAATGAGCAGTTCTTC
clone size: NA; D gene: TRBD2; CDR3 length: 15; V gene: TRBV27; J gene: TRBJ2-5; CDR3 protein: CASSSYGTSGETQYF; CDR3 DNA: TGTGCCAGCAGTTCCTACGGGACTAGCGGAGAGACCCAGTACTTC
clone size: NA; D gene: NA; CDR3 length: 12; V gene: TRBV12-3/TRBV12-4; J gene: TRBJ2-5; CDR3 protein: CASSYIQETQYF; CDR3 DNA: TGTGCCAGCAGTTATATTCAAGAGACCCAGTACTTC
clone size: NA; D gene: TRBD1; CDR3 length: 16; V gene: TRBV15; J gene: TRBJ2-7; CDR3 protein: CATGPPTGNLHSEQYF; CDR3 DNA: TGTGCCACGGGACCACCGACAGGGAACCTTCATTCTGAGCAGTACTTC
clone size: once; D gene: TRBD1; CDR3 length: 15; V gene: TRBV4-2; J gene: TRBJ1-1; CDR3 protein: CASSRGQGMNTEAFF; CDR3 DNA: TGTGCCAGCAGCCGGGGACAGGGAATGAACACTGAAGCTTTCTTT
clone size: NA; D gene: NA; CDR3 length: 15; V gene: TRBV6-5; J gene: TRBJ1-1; CDR3 protein: CASSLSPDPNTEAFF; CDR3 DNA: TGTGCCAGCAGTTTATCCCCAGACCCGAACACTGAAGCTTTCTTT
clone size: NA; D gene: NA; CDR3 length: 15; V gene: TRBV5-8; J gene: TRBJ1-5; CDR3 protein: CASSLVGFRNQPQHF; CDR3 DNA: TGTGCCAGCAGCTTGGTGGGATTCCGCAATCAGCCCCAGCATTTT
clone size: once; D gene: TRBD2; CDR3 length: 19; V gene: TRBV5-1; J gene: TRBJ2-2; CDR3 protein: CASSLVRSSGSEYTGELFF; CDR3 DNA: TGCGCCAGCAGCTTGGTCCGGTCTAGCGGGAGTGAATACACCGGGGAGCTGTTTTTT
clone size: NA; D gene: NA; CDR3 length: 15; V gene: TRBV6-5; J gene: TRBJ1-2; CDR3 protein: CASSPGLTDDHGYTF; CDR3 DNA: TGTGCCAGCAGTCCGGGCCTCACCGATGACCATGGCTACACCTTC
clone size: NA; D gene: NA; CDR3 length: 20; V gene: TRBV5-1; J gene: TRBJ1-1; CDR3 protein: CASSLGMGGGSIFVNTEAFF; CDR3 DNA: TGCGCCAGCAGCTTGGGAATGGGGGGGGGCTCAATTTTTGTGAACACTGAAGCTTTCTTT
clone size: NA; D gene: NA; CDR3 length: 14; V gene: TRBV10-3; J gene: TRBJ2-3; CDR3 protein: CAISEWQGRDTQYF; CDR3 DNA: TGTGCCATCAGTGAATGGCAGGGTCGAGATACGCAGTATTTT
clone size: NA; D gene: NA; CDR3 length: 14; V gene: TRBV5-1; J gene: TRBJ1-1; CDR3 protein: CASSPGLGNTEAFF; CDR3 DNA: TGCGCCAGCAGCCCGGGACTGGGGAACACTGAAGCTTTCTTT
clone size: NA; D gene: TRBD2; CDR3 length: 16; V gene: TRBV7-3; J gene: TRBJ2-2; CDR3 protein: CASSLGRLAGGGELFF; CDR3 DNA: TGTGCCAGCAGCTTAGGTCGACTAGCGGGAGGCGGGGAGCTGTTTTTT
clone size: NA; D gene: NA; CDR3 length: 13; V gene: TRBV19; J gene: TRBJ2-2; CDR3 protein: CASSPRWTGELFF; CDR3 DNA: TGTGCCAGTAGTCCTCGGTGGACCGGGGAGCTGTTTTTT
clone size: few; D gene: TRBD1; CDR3 length: 14; V gene: TRBV7-9; J gene: TRBJ1-2; CDR3 protein: CASSLGQNNYGYTF; CDR3 DNA: TGTGCCAGCAGCCTGGGACAGAATAACTATGGCTACACCTTC
clone size: few; D gene: TRBD1; CDR3 length: 13; V gene: TRBV5-6; J gene: TRBJ2-1; CDR3 protein: CASSRDRLNEQFF; CDR3 DNA: TGTGCCAGCAGCCGGGACAGACTTAATGAGCAGTTCTTC
clone size: NA; D gene: NA; CDR3 length: 13; V gene: TRBV6-2/TRBV6-3; J gene: TRBJ2-7; CDR3 protein: CASSFTVPYEQYF; CDR3 DNA: TGTGCCAGCAGTTTCACAGTTCCCTACGAGCAGTACTTC
clone size: once; D gene: NA; CDR3 length: 13; V gene: TRBV5-1; J gene: TRBJ2-1; CDR3 protein: CASSLVSSDEQFF; CDR3 DNA: TGCGCCAGCAGCTTGGTTTCGAGCGATGAGCAGTTCTTC
clone size: NA; D gene: NA; CDR3 length: 17; V gene: TRBV2; J gene: TRBJ1-2; CDR3 protein: CASRKNHGAGRVLGYTF; CDR3 DNA: TGTGCCAGCAGAAAAAACCATGGGGCAGGGAGAGTTCTTGGCTACACCTTC
clone size: NA; D gene: TRBD1; CDR3 length: 15; V gene: TRBV19; J gene: TRBJ2-1; CDR3 protein: CASMRRTGSYNEQFF; CDR3 DNA: TGTGCCAGTATGAGGAGGACAGGCTCCTACAATGAGCAGTTCTTC
clone size: NA; D gene: NA; CDR3 length: 13; V gene: TRBV15; J gene: TRBJ1-3; CDR3 protein: CATSIESGNTIYF; CDR3 DNA: TGTGCCACCAGCATAGAGTCTGGAAACACCATATATTTT
clone size: NA; D gene: NA; CDR3 length: 15; V gene: TRBV9; J gene: TRBJ2-3; CDR3 protein: CASSRGPELSDTQYF; CDR3 DNA: TGTGCCAGCAGCAGGGGACCCGAATTGTCGGATACGCAGTATTTT
clone size: NA; D gene: NA; CDR3 length: 14; V gene: TRBV6-5; J gene: TRBJ1-1; CDR3 protein: CASSRTSVNTEAFF; CDR3 DNA: TGTGCCAGCAGCCGTACCTCGGTGAACACTGAAGCTTTCTTT
clone size: NA; D gene: NA; CDR3 length: 13; V gene: TRBV6-5; J gene: TRBJ2-5; CDR3 protein: CASSYPGSETQYF; CDR3 DNA: TGTGCCAGCAGTTACCCAGGGTCAGAGACCCAGTACTTC
clone size: NA; D gene: NA; CDR3 length: 16; V gene: TRBV5-1; J gene: TRBJ2-5; CDR3 protein: CASSLEAGVAQETQYF; CDR3 DNA: TGCGCCAGCAGCTTGGAGGCCGGGGTTGCACAAGAGACCCAGTACTTC
clone size: NA; D gene: TRBD2; CDR3 length: 17; V gene: TRBV2; J gene: TRBJ2-5; CDR3 protein: CASSVSGLAGGTETQYF; CDR3 DNA: TGTGCCAGCAGTGTTTCGGGACTAGCGGGAGGGACGGAGACCCAGTACTTC